A selection of T cell receptor beta chains follows, all from one sample in a study of immune evolution from preneoplasia to lung adenocarcinoma. The assay was immunoSEQ multiplex PCR, and TCRdb's table has in-frame clones only and misses some. The table includes 35,000 to 40,000 clones, about 74% detected once. Material: FFPE invasive lung adenocarcinoma tissue. The receptor source for this set is a person in their 60s with lung adenocarcinoma. The CDR3 runs from the conserved cysteine through the conserved F or W. The order of the fields is D gene, clone size, J gene, V gene, CDR3 DNA, CDR3 protein. A D gene is named only where the DNA matches it firmly. Clone size is stated in some rows and not others, as once, few, many or a class when expanded.

>.|once|TRBJ1-5|TRBV30
TGTGCCTGGAGTGTTGATAGCAATCAGCCCCAGCATTTT
CAWSVDSNQPQHF
>TRBD1|.|TRBJ1-1|TRBV6-5
TGTGCCAGCAGATGGACAGGGAACACTGAAGCTTTCTTT
CASRWTGNTEAFF
>.|once|TRBJ2-7|TRBV6-5
TGTGCCAGCAGTAGGCCGGGGGTACCCTACGAGCAGTACTTC
CASSRPGVPYEQYF
>.|.|TRBJ2-1|TRBV7-2
TGTGCCAGCAGCCCCAAGGCGGCTACCAATGAGCAGTTCTTC
CASSPKAATNEQFF
>TRBD1|.|TRBJ2-5|TRBV9
TGTGCCAGCAGCGTAGGGGACAGAGACCAAGAGACCCAGTACTTC
CASSVGDRDQETQYF
>TRBD2|.|TRBJ2-1|TRBV28
TGTGCCAGCAGTTTATGGCAGGGAGGGACTAGCGGGAGTGAGCAGTTCTTC
CASSLWQGGTSGSEQFF
>.|.|TRBJ1-2|TRBV18
TGTGCCAGCTCACCAGCAACCGGGCCTCGAATCTATGGCTACACCTTC
CASSPATGPRIYGYTF
>TRBD1|.|TRBJ2-5|TRBV25-1
TGTGCCAGCAGTAACCCCGGGACAGGGAAAGAGACCCAGTACTTC
CASSNPGTGKETQYF
>.|once|TRBJ2-3|TRBV7-8
TGTGCCAGCAGCTCCGGAAAGGGCACAGATACGCAGTATTTT
CASSSGKGTDTQYF
>.|.|TRBJ2-5|TRBV18
TGTGCCAGCTCACCATTCGGGGGAAACCAAGAGACCCAGTACTTC
CASSPFGGNQETQYF
>.|few|TRBJ2-3|TRBV18
TGTGCCAGCTCACCGCTAGGAGGGACCACAGATACGCAGTATTTT
CASSPLGGTTDTQYF
>.|.|TRBJ2-5|TRBV10-3
TGTGCCATCAGTGAGGCGTACCAAGAGACCCAGTACTTC
CAISEAYQETQYF
>.|.|TRBJ2-1|TRBV11-2
TGTGCCAGCAGCTTAGATCCATCTAGGAGGGGCGAGCAGTTCTTC
CASSLDPSRRGEQFF
>.|.|TRBJ1-1|TRBV4-1
TGCGCCAGCAGCCAAGATCAAGGGGGAGACACTGAAGCTTTCTTT
CASSQDQGGDTEAFF
>TRBD2|.|TRBJ2-3|TRBV13
TGTGCCAGCAGCGCCGGACTAGCGGGAGGGCCTCCCCATACGCAGTATTTT
CASSAGLAGGPPHTQYF
>.|.|TRBJ1-1|TRBV6-6
TGTGCCAGCAGTTACTCGACGACTGAAGCTTTCTTT
CASSYSTTEAFF
>.|.|TRBJ1-3|TRBV7-3
TGTGCCAGCAGCGATACCGGGACCTCTGGAAACACCATATATTTT
CASSDTGTSGNTIYF
>.|few|TRBJ2-2|TRBV19
TGTGCCAGTAGTACTAAGACCGGGGAGCTGTTTTTT
CASSTKTGELFF
>TRBD1|.|TRBJ1-1|TRBV18
TGTGCCAGCTCGCCGGGACAGCTGAATGAAGCTTTCTTT
CASSPGQLNEAFF
>.|few|TRBJ2-7|TRBV10-2
TGCGCCAGCAGGGGGTTGGACGGGAGTCGAGGGGAGCAGTACTTC
CASRGLDGSRGEQYF
>.|.|TRBJ2-7|TRBV23-1
TGCGCCAGCAGTCGAACCAATACAGGGTATACGGACGAGCAGTACTTC
CASSRTNTGYTDEQYF
>.|few|TRBJ2-1|TRBV9
TGTGCCAGCAGCGTTGGGGGAGTTTACAATGAGCAGTTCTTC
CASSVGGVYNEQFF